The source of this T cell receptor (beta chain) is a study of CD8 T cells in Susac syndrome. This clonotype has a single count. Random-hexamer reverse transcription was applied to roughly 0.45 to 1 ug RNA. From the immunoSEQ multiplex PCR reads, TCRdb called clonotypes with MiXCR, one entry per CDR3 protein. The repertoire includes about 210,000 distinct CDR3 sequences, about 95% of them detected once, and roughly 0.1% sits in the top ten. J gave up 1 base and V 8 bases, and 9 bases lay outside the gene matches. The V gene's germline CDR1 is SNHLY and CDR2 FYNNEI. This CDR3 has 16 amino acids. The chain couples TRBV2 to TRBJ1-5; 9 bases agree with TRBD1. The source material was CD4+ T cells from PBMCs. The TCR comes from a human donor with multiple sclerosis. CDR3 residues: CASGTFGQGSNQPQHF. The CDR3 DNA follows: TGTGCCAGCGGGACCTTCGGACAGGGGAGCAATCAGCCCCAGCATTTT.